This TCR beta chain was sequenced in a study of identical twins. A universal primer site arose from template switching, and cDNA bore unique molecular identifiers. TCRdb analysed the 5' RACE reads with MiXCR anew, one entry per CDR3 protein. The sample records hundreds of thousands of distinct CDR3 sequences, more than 8% being singletons. V lost 4 bases and J lost 6; bases outside the gene matches: 14. The CDR3 is 17 residues long. Germline lookup yields CDR1 MGHRA and CDR2 YSYEKL. The sample also formed part of further work on yellow fever vaccine responses in identical twins.

The receptor comes from a woman between 18 and 29 years old in good health. The V gene is TRBV4-1, the J gene TRBJ2-1; 8 nucleotides line up with TRBD2. The sample comprised CD8+ T cells sorted from blood. The CDR3 sequence is CASSRQGGGSPSNEQFF. The CDR3 bases are TGCGCCAGCAGCCGCCAGGGCGGGGGGTCCCCCAGCAATGAGCAGTTCTTC.